This T cell receptor (beta chain) was profiled in a study of cytomegalovirus exposure and HLA in healthy donors. Broader study findings: TCR beta V segments were, for the most part, productive about 87% or about 30% of the time in an earlier analysis.

This CDR3 comprises 13 residues. V shed 0 bases and J shed 4 bases, with 6 bases lying between them. The V gene's germline CDR1 is LGHNA and CDR2 YNFKEQ. About this clone: Its antigen remains unknown.

The PCR made use of 60 Vbeta and 13 Jbeta primers. Original data processing: There were around 77 million unique TCR beta chains by a later count, and 10 million to 12 million of them were shared. Data came from immunoSEQ multiplex PCR; TCRdb stores just in-frame clones and leaves some out. V, J and clone size reflect that table, while D and trimming were determined from the DNA. This sample yields tens of thousands of clones, of which around 80% are seen a single time; approximately 4% belongs to the top ten. The sequence was collected from a male donor in good health and CMV-seropositive. What was sequenced was PBMCs. The chain employs TRBV4-2 and TRBJ2-5, with a tentative D call TRBD1 (5 bases). This CDR3 is CASSQEGLETQYF. The CDR3 nucleotides are TGTGCCAGCAGCCAAGAGGGGCTAGAGACCCAGTACTTC.